The 30 T cell receptor beta chains listed next were all sequenced from one sample in a study of T cell responses to AZD1222 COVID-19 vaccine. Libraries were prepared by immunoSEQ multiplex PCR; TCRdb keeps only in-frame clonotypes and omits some of them. The top ten clones hold 3% to 3.5% of a sample with about 140,000 clones, more than 75% of them seen once. The starting material was peripheral blood, obtained 28 days after the second AZD1222 dose. These receptors originate from an adult who received the AZD1222 COVID-19 vaccine.

The chain joins TRBV10-3 to TRBJ2-5; D is possibly TRBD1 (6 bases). This CDR3 contains 14 residues. V lost 3 bases to trimming and J lost 3 bases, with 11 bases between them. Looked up from germline, CDR1 is ENHRY and CDR2 is SYGVKD. CDR3 loop: CAISDPTGKETQYF. Here the CDR3 DNA reads TGTGCCATCAGTGACCCCACAGGGAAAGAGACCCAGTACTTC.

DNA for the CDR3: TGTGCCAGCAGCCCTCCAGGGGACGCGAACACCGGGGAGCTGTTTTTT. Protein product: CASSPPGDANTGELFF. This chain joins TRBV7-2 and TRBJ2-2; D might be TRBD1 (6 bases). Trimming cost V 5 bases and J 0 bases, with 13 bases left between them. The CDR3 consists of 16 residues. CDR1 and CDR2 from the germline V gene are SGHTA and FQGNSA.

J is TRBJ1-1 and V is TRBV7-2; D possibly corresponds to TRBD1 (6 bases). Per germline, CDR1 SGHTA and CDR2 FQGNSA. The CDR3 has 13 residues. V was trimmed by 5 bases and J by 5 bases, leaving 12 bases between them. CDR3 amino acids: CASSTQQGTEAFF. The CDR3 DNA reads as TGTGCCAGCAGCACCCAACAGGGAACTGAAGCTTTCTTT. Drawing the rest from reference TRBV7-2 and TRBJ1-1, the complete variable domain is GAGVSQSPSNKVTEKGKDVELRCDPISGHTALYWYRQSLGQGLEFLIYFQGNSAPDKSGLPSDRFSAERTGGSVSTLTIQRTQQEDSAVYLCASSTQQGTEAFFGQGTRLTVV.

The chain joins TRBV20-1 to TRBJ2-5, with D possibly called TRBD1 or TRBD2 (5 bases each). V dropped 7 bases and J dropped 1 base, with 7 bases sitting between them. The CDR3 has 11 residues. The V gene's germline CDR1 is DFQATT and CDR2 SNEGSKA (reference sequence). CDR3 sequence reads: CSGGTQETQYF. The CDR3 region has the DNA TGCAGTGGGGGGACCCAAGAGACCCAGTACTTC.

V is TRBV7-9 and J is TRBJ1-1; D is unresolved. Per germline, CDR1 SEHNR and CDR2 FQNEAQ (reference sequence). The V end was cut by 7 bases, the J end by 1 base, with 10 bases between. This CDR3 is built from 13 residues. The CDR3 spells CASTTRQNTEAFF. The CDR3 nucleotides read TGTGCCAGCACCACGAGGCAGAACACTGAAGCTTTCTTT. The full variable domain, its missing parts supplied by reference TRBV7-9 and TRBJ1-1, is DTGVSQNPRHKITKRGQNVTFRCDPISEHNRLYWYRQTLGQGPEFLTYFQNEAQLEKSRLLSDRFSAERPKGSFSTLEIQRTEQGDSAMYLCASTTRQNTEAFFGQGTRLTVV.

The chain uses TRBV25-1 and TRBJ2-5; weak D call: TRBD1 (5 bases). Germline CDR1 and CDR2: MGHDK and SYGVNS. The V and J ends lost 3 bases and 3 bases respectively, with 14 bases between them. The CDR3 runs to 15 residues. This chain's CDR3 is CASSDMGQTKETQYF. The CDR3 DNA reads as TGTGCCAGCAGTGATATGGGGCAGACCAAAGAGACCCAGTACTTC. Full variable domain (remainder filled in from reference TRBV25-1 and TRBJ2-5): EADIYQTPRYLVIGTGKKITLECSQTMGHDKMYWYQQDPGMELHLIHYSYGVNSTEKGDLSSESTVSRIRTEHFPLTLESARPSHTSQYLCASSDMGQTKETQYFGPGTRLLVL.

This CDR3 is CASSYGTSGSSYEQYF. CDR3 nucleotide sequence: TGTGCCAGCAGCTACGGGACTAGCGGGAGTTCCTACGAGCAGTACTTC. The V and J genes are TRBV13 and TRBJ2-7; TRBD2 matches at 14 bases. This CDR3 region has 16 residues. J lost 1 base, V lost 4 bases, and 3 bases had no gene match. Germline values: CDR1 PRHDT, CDR2 FYEKMQ (reference sequence).

The genes are TRBV28 and TRBJ1-2; the D gene is possibly TRBD1 (5 bases). The CDR3 totals 16 residues. Trimming took 2 bases from V and 0 from J, leaving 13 bases between them. Per germline, CDR1 MDHEN and CDR2 SYDVKM. This CDR3 reads CASSLIAGGPNYGYTF. In nucleotides, the CDR3 is TGTGCCAGCAGTTTAATAGCGGGGGGACCTAACTATGGCTACACCTTC.

The rearrangement uses TRBV28 and TRBJ2-1; 7 nucleotides align to TRBD1. V lost 3 bases to trimming and J lost 4 bases; unmatched junction nucleotides: 3. The CDR3 sequence is 14 residues long. CDR1 is MDHEN, CDR2 SYDVKM, per germline. The CDR3 spells CASSLGQRYNEQFF. As DNA, the CDR3 is TGTGCCAGCAGTTTGGGACAGAGATACAATGAGCAGTTCTTC.

This clone turned up a few times. The gene calls are TRBV14 and TRBJ2-1, with TRBD2 identical over 10 bases. Per the germline V gene, CDR1 is SGHDN and CDR2 is FVKESK. J gave up 8 bases and V 10 bases, and 14 bases lay outside the gene matches. CDR3 size: 15 residues. CDR3 sequence: CATNLAGASKDEQFF. DNA of the CDR3: TGTGCCACCAACCTAGCGGGGGCCTCGAAGGATGAGCAGTTCTTC.

The genes are TRBV28 and TRBJ1-5, with 7 bases that match TRBD1. The junction had 2 bases not matched to a gene; V was cut back by 0 bases and J by 6 bases. Germline-derived CDR1 and CDR2 are MDHEN and SYDVKM. CDR3 length equals 14 residues. In DNA form, the CDR3 reads TGTGCCAGCAGTTTATGGCAGGGGGTTCAGCCCCAGCATTTT. Translating gives CASSLWQGVQPQHF.

V gene TRBV5-1 combines with J gene TRBJ2-5; 7 positions match TRBD2. J gave up 1 base and V 2 bases, and 8 bases lay outside the gene matches. Germline V gene lookup returns CDR1 SGHRS and CDR2 YFSETQ. This CDR3 region has 16 residues. The CDR3 protein is CASSFGDLAGQETQYF. In DNA, the CDR3 is TGCGCCAGCAGCTTCGGAGACTTAGCGGGCCAAGAGACCCAGTACTTC.

The chain uses TRBV10-3 and TRBJ2-5, with 10 bases that match TRBD2. Looked up from germline, CDR1 is ENHRY and CDR2 is SYGVKD. The CDR3 is 13 residues long. Unmatched junction bases numbered 5, after V lost 8 bases and J lost 5 bases. The CDR3 loop is CAISLAGEETQYF. The CDR3 region has the DNA TGTGCCATCTCTCTAGCGGGAGAGGAGACCCAGTACTTC.

The CDR3 reads CASTLLGGSTDTQYF. The DNA for the CDR3 is TGTGCCAGCACCCTACTCGGAGGGAGCACAGATACGCAGTATTTT. V is TRBV2 and J is TRBJ2-3; possibly TRBD2 for D (6 bases). Trimming left V 7 bases short and J 0 bases short, with 14 bases between. The CDR3 totals 15 residues. Per germline, CDR1 SNHLY and CDR2 FYNNEI.

The rearrangement joins TRBV30 to TRBJ1-4, with 9 nucleotides matching TRBD1. J lost 8 bases, V lost 5 bases, and 3 bases had no gene match. The length of the CDR3 is 12 residues. Germline lookup yields CDR1 GTSNPN and CDR2 SVGIG (reference sequence). CDR3 amino acids: CAWDRGGEKLFF. For the CDR3, the DNA is TGTGCCTGGGACAGGGGGGGGGAAAAACTGTTTTTT.

The V call is TRBV28, the J call TRBJ2-7, with TRBD2 as a possible D gene (5 bases). The CDR3 spans 14 residues. CDR1 and CDR2 (germline): MDHEN, SYDVKM. V lost 6 bases to trimming and J lost 0 bases, with 12 bases between them. The DNA of the CDR3 is TGTGCCAGCAGCGGACTTAAAAACTCCTACGAGCAGTACTTC. Translating gives CASSGLKNSYEQYF. The variable domain in full, with the rest retrieved from reference TRBV28 and TRBJ2-7, is DVKVTQSSRYLVKRTGEKVFLECVQDMDHENMFWYRQDPGLGLRLIYFSYDVKMKEKGDIPEGYSVSREKKERFSLILESASTNQTSMYLCASSGLKNSYEQYFGPGTRLTVT.

This chain uses TRBV11-3 with TRBJ2-1, with 9 bases fitting TRBD1. The CDR3 contains 12 residues. CDR1 SGHNT and CDR2 YENEEA come from the germline V gene. Trimming removed 5 bases from V and 16 bases from J; junction bases left unmatched: 9. The CDR3 bases are TGTGCCAGCAGCCCAATGGGACAGGGATTATTCTTC. Amino acids: CASSPMGQGLFF.

This chain uses TRBV29-1 with TRBJ1-1; D gene unclear. The CDR3 has 12 residues. Germline V gene sequence: CDR1 SQVTM, CDR2 ANQGSEA. V shed 6 bases and J shed 1 base, with 9 bases lying between them. CDR3 DNA sequence: TGCAGCGTATTAGAGCCGAACACTGAAGCTTTCTTT. It is translated as CSVLEPNTEAFF.

The rearrangement links TRBV7-9 to TRBJ1-5; D remains ambiguous. V shed 3 bases and J shed 3 bases, with 15 bases lying between them. CDR3 length: 16 residues. Per germline, CDR1 SEHNR and CDR2 FQNEAQ (reference sequence). As DNA, the CDR3 is TGTGCCAGCAGCTTTGGCAGCCTGTTGCTCAATCAGCCCCAGCATTTT. Residues: CASSFGSLLLNQPQHF.

The rearrangement uses TRBV30 and TRBJ1-2; maybe TRBD1 (6 bases). V lost 0 bases and J 7 bases, leaving 12 bases between the germline ends. Germline CDR1 GTSNPN, CDR2 SVGIG (reference sequence). The CDR3 sequence is 13 residues long. This CDR3 is CAWSVNRESGYTF. CDR3 DNA sequence: TGTGCCTGGAGTGTGAACAGGGAGTCTGGCTACACCTTC.

This chain links TRBV5-1 with TRBJ1-4; 8 bases line up with TRBD1. V lost 1 base to trimming and J lost 8 bases; unmatched junction nucleotides: 7. From germline, CDR1 is SGHRS and CDR2 YFSETQ. This CDR3 spans 15 amino acids. CDR3 loop: CASSLTQGAREKLFF. The CDR3 DNA reads as TGCGCCAGCAGCTTGACCCAGGGGGCACGGGAAAAACTGTTTTTT.

The chain is built from TRBV7-3 and TRBJ2-3, with a weak D call TRBD2 (5 bases). In germline, CDR1 is SGHTA, CDR2 FQGTGA. Deletions cut 2 bases from V and 4 bases from J, with 7 bases between. The CDR3 is 13 residues long. CDR3 DNA: TGTGCCAGCAGCTTATTACTAGCAGATACGCAGTATTTT. Its protein product is CASSLLLADTQYF.

The rearrangement joins TRBV5-1 to TRBJ1-2, with D possibly TRBD1 on 6 matching bases. V was pared by 2 bases and J by 10 bases, with 18 bases between. Per the germline V gene, CDR1 is SGHRS and CDR2 is YFSETQ. The CDR3 has 14 residues. The CDR3 region is CASSFQGFPRDYTF. CDR3 coding DNA: TGCGCCAGCAGCTTTCAGGGGTTTCCTAGGGACTACACCTTC. The full variable domain, rest sourced from reference TRBV5-1 and TRBJ1-2, is KAGVTQTPRYLIKTRGQQVTLSCSPISGHRSVSWYQQTPGQGLQFLFEYFSETQRNKGNFPGRFSGRQFSNSRSEMNVSTLELGDSALYLCASSFQGFPRDYTFGSGTRLTVV.

The V and J genes are TRBV15 and TRBJ2-2; 9 bases fit TRBD1. Germline lookup yields CDR1 LNHNV and CDR2 YYDKDF (reference sequence). This CDR3 region has 15 residues. J lost 3 bases, V lost 5 bases, and 4 bases had no gene match. The CDR3 region has the DNA TGTGCCACCAGCGTACAGGGGGCGGACACCGGGGAGCTGTTTTTT. Translating it yields CATSVQGADTGELFF. The full variable domain, rest sourced from reference TRBV15 and TRBJ2-2, is DAMVIQNPRYQVTQFGKPVTLSCSQTLNHNVMYWYQQKSSQAPKLLFHYYDKDFNNEADTPDNFQSRRPNTSFCFLDIRSPGLGDTAMYLCATSVQGADTGELFFGEGSRLTVL.

V and J are TRBV29-1 and TRBJ1-1; possibly TRBD1 for D (6 bases). CDR3 size: 12 residues. Germline V lookup: CDR1 SQVTM, CDR2 ANQGSEA. Trimming shortened V by 4 bases and J by 1 base, and 7 bases separated the two germline ends. In nucleotides, the CDR3 is TGCAGCGTTGCCAGGGGGAACACTGAAGCTTTCTTT. Encoded protein: CSVARGNTEAFF.

This rearrangement joins TRBV7-3 to TRBJ2-2; D unclear. Trimming left V 3 bases short and J 2 bases short, with 4 bases between. The germline CDR1 and CDR2 sequences are SGHTA and FQGTGA. CDR3 length equals 13 residues. CDR3 region: CASSFLNTGELFF. The CDR3 DNA reads TGTGCCAGCAGCTTCCTCAACACCGGGGAGCTGTTTTTT.

V gene TRBV3-1 (or the pseudogene TRBV3-2) combines with J gene TRBJ1-2; perhaps TRBD1 as D (6 bases). V was clipped by 0 bases and J by 5 bases, with 13 bases between them. The CDR3 loop spans 15 amino acids. Looked up from germline, CDR1 is LGHDT and CDR2 is YNNKEL (reference sequence). The chain's CDR3 is CASSQERRGGYGYTF. In nucleotides, the CDR3 is TGTGCCAGCAGCCAAGAGAGGAGGGGGGGTTATGGCTACACCTTC.

This clone is a singleton in its sample. This sequence joins TRBV28 and TRBJ1-2, with D perhaps matching TRBD1 (6 bases). Germline V gives CDR1 MDHEN, CDR2 SYDVKM. This CDR3 region has 13 residues. Between the trimmed V and J ends, which lost 2 bases and 2 bases, there was a span of 6 bases. Here the CDR3 DNA reads TGTGCCAGCAGTTTAACAGGGAACTATGGCTACACCTTC. It specifies CASSLTGNYGYTF.

The CDR3 DNA is TGTGCCAGCAGTTTATATCTGGGGCAGCCCCAGCATTTT. It codes for CASSLYLGQPQHF. The chain combines TRBV27 with TRBJ1-5; D uncertain. Germline V gives CDR1 MNHEY, CDR2 SMNVEV (reference sequence). The CDR3 spans 13 residues. V shed 1 base and J shed 7 bases, with 8 bases lying between them.

V usage is TRBV11-2 and J usage is TRBJ2-7; no definite D call. Trimming removed 3 bases from V and 3 bases from J, with 18 bases in between. This CDR3 has 16 amino acids. Germline V gene sequence: CDR1 SGHAT, CDR2 FQNNGV. DNA of the CDR3: TGTGCCAGCAGCTTTGCGCTTTCGCTCGATTTCTACGAGCAGTACTTC. It specifies CASSFALSLDFYEQYF.